The 16 T cell receptor beta chains below come from one sample, sequenced in a study of PD-L1 blockade in urothelial cancer. Time point described: pretreatment peripheral blood. The protocol was immunoSEQ multiplex PCR, while the TCRdb copy is restricted to in-frame clones and leaves out a portion. There are roughly 95,000 clones in the sample; more than 75% occur only once, and 1.5% to 2.5% lies in the top ten. The sample was PBMCs, taken around atezolizumab (anti-PD-L1) treatment. Every receptor here comes from a man in his 60s with urothelial cancer.

The gene calls are TRBV18 and TRBJ1-2, with a weak D call TRBD1 (5 bases). With 2 bases removed from V and 1 base from J, the gap between germline ends came to 11 bases. This CDR3 comprises 15 residues. Germline V gene data show CDR1 as KGHSH and CDR2 as LQKENI. The CDR3 spells CASSPTGTFNYGYTF. CDR3 nucleotide sequence: TGTGCCAGCTCACCAACCGGGACTTTTAACTATGGCTACACCTTC.

The chain uses TRBV2 and TRBJ2-1; D possibly corresponds to TRBD2 (6 bases). V was cut by 7 bases and J by 8 bases, with 9 bases left in between. The CDR3 loop spans 11 amino acids. The germline V gene has CDR1 SNHLY and CDR2 FYNNEI. The CDR3 DNA reads as TGTGCCAGCACCCGGGACTATGAGCAGTTCTTC. This translates into CASTRDYEQFF.

The rearrangement uses TRBV19 and TRBJ2-7, with 10 positions matching TRBD1. V lost 7 bases and J lost 5; bases outside the gene matches: 11. Germline V gene sequence: CDR1 LNHDA, CDR2 SQIVND (reference sequence). The CDR3 has 15 amino acids. The CDR3 DNA sequence: TGTGCCAGTACCGGATACGGGACAGGGGTGGACGAGCAGTACTTC. This sequence encodes CASTGYGTGVDEQYF.

This rearrangement joins TRBV11-3 to TRBJ1-2, with unresolved D. The CDR3 contains 15 residues. Germline CDR1 reads SGHNT; CDR2 reads YENEEA. Trimming shortened V by 0 bases and J by 2 bases, and 10 bases separated the two germline ends. In nucleotides, the CDR3 is TGTGCCAGCAGCTTAGATGGGAGGTCGAACTATGGCTACACCTTC. Its translation is CASSLDGRSNYGYTF. Full variable domain (outside the CDR3, taken from reference TRBV11-3 and TRBJ1-2): EAGVVQSPRYKIIEKKQPVAFWCNPISGHNTLYWYLQNLGQGPELLIRYENEEAVDDSQLPKDRFSAERLKGVDSTLKIQPAELGDSAVYLCASSLDGRSNYGYTFGSGTRLTVV.

CDR3 DNA: TGCGCCAGCAGCTTGATCGTAGCGGGCCAAGAGACCCAGTACTTC. As protein: CASSLIVAGQETQYF. This sequence joins TRBV5-1 and TRBJ2-5; 7 nucleotides agree with TRBD2. The CDR3 extends over 15 amino acids. Germline values: CDR1 SGHRS, CDR2 YFSETQ. Unmatched junction bases numbered 4, after V lost 1 base and J lost 1 base.

This chain joins TRBV5-4 and TRBJ2-1; D unclear. Germline V CDR1 and CDR2: SGHNT, YYREEE (reference sequence). V was trimmed by 1 base and J by 0 bases, leaving 11 bases between them. The CDR3 sequence is 16 residues long. CDR3: CASSLRVVSSYNEQFF. CDR3 DNA: TGTGCCAGCAGCTTGCGCGTGGTTAGCTCCTACAATGAGCAGTTCTTC. The full variable domain, rest sourced from reference TRBV5-4 and TRBJ2-1, is ETGVTQSPTHLIKTRGQQVTLRCSSQSGHNTVSWYQQALGQGPQFIFQYYREEENGRGNFPPRFSGLQFPNYSSELNVNALELDDSALYLCASSLRVVSSYNEQFFGPGTRLTVL.

The chain is built from TRBV23-1 and TRBJ1-5, with D possibly being TRBD1 (5 bases). TRBV23-1 is an open reading frame, and its role is uncertain. Trimming cost V 4 bases and J 1 base, with 11 bases left between them. The CDR3 is made up of 15 amino acids. The CDR3 sequence: CASSRDSTSNQPQHF. CDR3 in DNA: TGCGCCAGCAGTCGAGACAGTACCAGCAATCAGCCCCAGCATTTT.

This clone appeared a few times. V and J are TRBV27 and TRBJ1-2, with a weak D call TRBD1 (6 bases). V shed 4 bases and J shed 8 bases, with 11 bases lying between them. The CDR3 spans 12 residues. Germline assignment: CDR1 MNHEY and CDR2 SMNVEV (reference sequence). CDR3: CASSSPGGGYTF. The DNA for the CDR3 is TGTGCCAGCAGTTCCCCGGGGGGCGGCTACACCTTC.

This rearrangement joins TRBV11-3 to TRBJ2-5; tentatively, D is TRBD2 (5 bases). CDR1 and CDR2 (germline): SGHNT, YENEEA. The CDR3 extends over 16 amino acids. Between the trimmed V and J ends, which lost 8 bases and 1 base, there was a span of 20 bases. This chain's CDR3 is CASSSGNLGTQETQYF. In nucleotides, the CDR3 is TGTGCCAGCTCTTCGGGGAACCTAGGAACCCAAGAGACCCAGTACTTC.

The rearrangement uses TRBV18 and TRBJ2-7; 11 bases map to TRBD2. The length of the CDR3 is 15 residues. J lost 2 bases, V lost 3 bases, and 3 bases had no gene match. Germline V gives CDR1 KGHSH, CDR2 LQKENI. CDR3 DNA sequence: TGTGCCAGCTCACCTAAGACTAGCGGGACCTACGAGCAGTACTTC. Translated, it gives CASSPKTSGTYEQYF.

The genes are TRBV5-6 and TRBJ1-2; tentative D call: TRBD1 (6 bases). The CDR3 contains 15 residues. V lost 4 bases and J lost 2, with 15 bases in between. CDR1 is SGHDT and CDR2 is YYEEEE in the germline V gene. In DNA, the CDR3 is TGTGCCAGCAGCGGCCTAGACAGGTCCAACTATGGCTACACCTTC. Translated, it gives CASSGLDRSNYGYTF. Full variable domain (missing parts from reference TRBV5-6 and TRBJ1-2): DAGVTQSPTHLIKTRGQQVTLRCSPKSGHDTVSWYQQALGQGPQFIFQYYEEEERQRGNFPDRFSGHQFPNYSSELNVNALLLGDSALYLCASSGLDRSNYGYTFGSGTRLTVV.

The J gene is TRBJ2-2, the V gene TRBV6-5; 10 bases agree with TRBD1. Germline CDR1 is MNHEY and CDR2 is SVGAGI. V was pared by 8 bases and J by 1 base, with 4 bases of the junction left unmatched. This CDR3 spans 15 amino acids. Written as DNA, the CDR3 is TGTGCCAGCTTGGGGACAGGGGTGAACACCGGGGAGCTGTTTTTT. It encodes CASLGTGVNTGELFF.

V is TRBV28 and J is TRBJ1-1; D perhaps matches TRBD1 (6 bases). V gave up 7 bases and J gave up 1 base, with 10 bases separating them. The CDR3 sequence is 13 residues long. Germline V gene lookup returns CDR1 MDHEN and CDR2 SYDVKM. The CDR3 spells CASTRQANTEAFF. CDR3 nucleotide sequence: TGTGCCAGCACCCGACAGGCGAACACTGAAGCTTTCTTT.

The chain carries TRBV4-1 and TRBJ1-5; TRBD1 is a possible D gene (6 bases). Germline CDR1 reads MGHRA; CDR2 reads YSYEKL. There are 15 residues in the CDR3. Trimming took 4 bases from V and 3 from J, leaving 13 bases between them. The CDR3 DNA sequence: TGCGCCAGCAGCCGGCAGGGGTCTGACAATCAGCCCCAGCATTTT. Amino acid sequence: CASSRQGSDNQPQHF.

The V gene is TRBV5-1, the J gene TRBJ2-2; the match to TRBD2 covers 11 bases. V was pared by 0 bases and J by 6 bases, with 4 bases of the junction left unmatched. Germline V gene lookup returns CDR1 SGHRS and CDR2 YFSETQ. The CDR3 loop spans 16 amino acids. This chain's CDR3 is CASSLDLAGGSGELFF. In nucleotides, the CDR3 is TGCGCCAGCAGCTTGGATCTAGCGGGAGGCTCCGGGGAGCTGTTTTTT.

V usage is TRBV7-9 and J usage is TRBJ1-2; TRBD1 is a possible D gene (6 bases). V gave up 5 bases and J gave up 7 bases, with 20 bases separating them. Looked up from germline, CDR1 is SEHNR and CDR2 is FQNEAQ (reference sequence). CDR3 length equals 15 residues. This CDR3 reads CASSRESGALGGYTF. CDR3 DNA sequence: TGTGCCAGCAGCCGTGAATCAGGGGCCCTGGGTGGCTACACCTTC.